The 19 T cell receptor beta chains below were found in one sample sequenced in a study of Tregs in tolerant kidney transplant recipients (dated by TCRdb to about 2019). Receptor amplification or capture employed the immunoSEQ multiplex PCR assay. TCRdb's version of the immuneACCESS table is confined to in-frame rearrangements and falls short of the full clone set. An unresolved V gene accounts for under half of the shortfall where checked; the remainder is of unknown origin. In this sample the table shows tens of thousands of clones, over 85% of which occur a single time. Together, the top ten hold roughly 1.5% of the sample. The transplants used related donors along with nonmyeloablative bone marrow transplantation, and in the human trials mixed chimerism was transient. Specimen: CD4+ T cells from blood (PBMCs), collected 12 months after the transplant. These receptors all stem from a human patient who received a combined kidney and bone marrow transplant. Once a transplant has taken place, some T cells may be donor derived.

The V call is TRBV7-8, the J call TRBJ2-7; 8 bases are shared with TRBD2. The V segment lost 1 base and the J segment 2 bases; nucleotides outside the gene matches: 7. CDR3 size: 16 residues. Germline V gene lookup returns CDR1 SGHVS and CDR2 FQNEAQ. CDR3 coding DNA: TGTGCCAGCAGCTTAGTCTCGGGACTAGACACCTACGAGCAGTACTTC. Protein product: CASSLVSGLDTYEQYF.

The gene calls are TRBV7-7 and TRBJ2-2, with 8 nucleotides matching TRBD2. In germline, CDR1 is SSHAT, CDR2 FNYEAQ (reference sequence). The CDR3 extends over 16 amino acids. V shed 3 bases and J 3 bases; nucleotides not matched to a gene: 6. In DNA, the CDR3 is TGTGCCAGCAGCTTCGCCGGGACTAGGGACACCGGGGAGCTGTTTTTT. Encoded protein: CASSFAGTRDTGELFF.

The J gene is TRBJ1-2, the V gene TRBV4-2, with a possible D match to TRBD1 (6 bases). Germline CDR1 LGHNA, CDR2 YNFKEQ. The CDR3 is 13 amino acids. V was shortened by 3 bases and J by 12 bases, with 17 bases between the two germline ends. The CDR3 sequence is CASSQEGGAHDTF. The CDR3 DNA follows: TGTGCCAGCAGCCAGGAAGGGGGGGCCCACGACACCTTC.

The CDR3 region has the DNA TGTGCCTGGAGTAGAAAACAGGGGACTAGCAATCAGCCCCAGCATTTT. Its protein is CAWSRKQGTSNQPQHF. This chain connects TRBV30 to TRBJ1-5; the match to TRBD1 covers 7 bases. Losses at the gene ends were 2 bases for V and 0 bases for J; bases not matched to a gene: 7. CDR1 GTSNPN and CDR2 SVGIG come from the germline V gene (reference sequence). CDR3 length: 16 residues.

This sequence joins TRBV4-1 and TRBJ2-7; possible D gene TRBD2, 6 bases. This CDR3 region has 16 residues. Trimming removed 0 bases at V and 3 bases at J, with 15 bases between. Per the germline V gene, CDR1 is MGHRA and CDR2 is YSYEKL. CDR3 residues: CASSQEKRGGIYEQYF. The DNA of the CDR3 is TGCGCCAGCAGCCAAGAAAAAAGGGGCGGGATCTACGAGCAGTACTTC.

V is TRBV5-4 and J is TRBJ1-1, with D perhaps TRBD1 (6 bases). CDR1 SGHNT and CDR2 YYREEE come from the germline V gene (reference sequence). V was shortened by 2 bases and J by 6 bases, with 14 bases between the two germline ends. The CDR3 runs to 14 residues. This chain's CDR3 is CASSLYTGSAEAFF. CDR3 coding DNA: TGTGCCAGCAGCTTATATACAGGGAGCGCTGAAGCTTTCTTT.

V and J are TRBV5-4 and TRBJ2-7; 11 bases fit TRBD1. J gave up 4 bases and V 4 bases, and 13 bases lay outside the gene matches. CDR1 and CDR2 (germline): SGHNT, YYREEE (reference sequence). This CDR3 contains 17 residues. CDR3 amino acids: CASSLKSRDRGGYEQYF. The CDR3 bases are TGTGCCAGCAGCCTTAAGAGCCGGGACAGGGGGGGGTACGAGCAGTACTTC. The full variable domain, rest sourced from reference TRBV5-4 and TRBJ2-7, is ETGVTQSPTHLIKTRGQQVTLRCSSQSGHNTVSWYQQALGQGPQFIFQYYREEENGRGNFPPRFSGLQFPNYSSELNVNALELDDSALYLCASSLKSRDRGGYEQYFGPGTRLTVT.

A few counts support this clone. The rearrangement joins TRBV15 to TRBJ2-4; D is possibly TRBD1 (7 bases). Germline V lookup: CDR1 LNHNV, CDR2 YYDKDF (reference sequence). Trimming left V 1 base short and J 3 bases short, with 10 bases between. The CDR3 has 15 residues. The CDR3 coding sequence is TGTGCCACCAGCAGAGGACAGGGAGGCAAAAACATTCAGTACTTC. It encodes CATSRGQGGKNIQYF.

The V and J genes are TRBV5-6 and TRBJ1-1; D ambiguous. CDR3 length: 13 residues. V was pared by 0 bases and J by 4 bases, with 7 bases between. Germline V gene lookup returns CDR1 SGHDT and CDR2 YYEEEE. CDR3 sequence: CASSLGGRTEAFF. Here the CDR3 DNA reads TGTGCCAGCAGCTTGGGAGGGCGCACTGAAGCTTTCTTT.

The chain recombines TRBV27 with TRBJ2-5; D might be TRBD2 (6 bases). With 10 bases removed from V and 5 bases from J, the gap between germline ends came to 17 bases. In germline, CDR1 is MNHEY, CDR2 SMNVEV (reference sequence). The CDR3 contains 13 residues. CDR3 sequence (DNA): TGTGCCACCAAACTTCGGGGGAGGGAGACCCAGTACTTC. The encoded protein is CATKLRGRETQYF.

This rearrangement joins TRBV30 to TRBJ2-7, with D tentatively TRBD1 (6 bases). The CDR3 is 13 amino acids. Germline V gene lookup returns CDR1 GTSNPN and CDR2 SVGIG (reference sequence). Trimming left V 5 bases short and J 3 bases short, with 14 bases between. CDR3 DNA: TGTGCCTGGGGAGCCGACAGGAGCTACGAGCAGTACTTC. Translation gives CAWGADRSYEQYF.

The CDR3 DNA sequence: TGTGCCAGCAGCCAAGATTTGGGTTTGGCAGGCCCAATCTATGGCTACACCTTC. Translating it yields CASSQDLGLAGPIYGYTF. This chain links TRBV4-2 with TRBJ1-2; D call uncertain. This CDR3 spans 18 amino acids. V gave up 0 bases and J gave up 4 bases, with 21 bases separating them. CDR1 is LGHNA and CDR2 is YNFKEQ in the germline V gene.

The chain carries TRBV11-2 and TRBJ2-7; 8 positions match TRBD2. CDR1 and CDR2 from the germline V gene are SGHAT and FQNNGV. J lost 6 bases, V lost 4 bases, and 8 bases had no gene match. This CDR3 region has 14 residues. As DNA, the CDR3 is TGTGCCAGCAGCTCGCTGACTAGCGAGGGCGAGCAGTACTTC. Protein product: CASSSLTSEGEQYF.

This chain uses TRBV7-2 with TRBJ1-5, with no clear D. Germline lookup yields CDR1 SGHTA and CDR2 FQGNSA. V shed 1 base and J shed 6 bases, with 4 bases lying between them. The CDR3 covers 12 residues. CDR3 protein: CASSLDSQPQHF. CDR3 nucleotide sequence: TGTGCCAGCAGCTTAGACAGTCAGCCCCAGCATTTT.

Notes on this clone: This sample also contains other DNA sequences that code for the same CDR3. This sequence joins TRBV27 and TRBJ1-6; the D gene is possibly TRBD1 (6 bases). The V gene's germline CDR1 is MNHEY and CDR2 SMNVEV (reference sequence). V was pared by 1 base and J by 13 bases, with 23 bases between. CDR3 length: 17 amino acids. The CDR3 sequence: CASSLLSGAVKSSPLHF. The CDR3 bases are TGTGCCAGCAGTTTATTGTCAGGGGCCGTGAAAAGCTCCCCCCTCCACTTT.

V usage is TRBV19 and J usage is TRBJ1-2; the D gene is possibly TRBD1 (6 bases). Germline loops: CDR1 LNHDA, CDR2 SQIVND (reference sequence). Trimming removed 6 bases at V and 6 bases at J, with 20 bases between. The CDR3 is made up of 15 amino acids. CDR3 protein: CASSTDRPIVHGYTF. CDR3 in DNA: TGTGCCAGTAGCACGGACAGACCTATTGTACATGGCTACACCTTC.

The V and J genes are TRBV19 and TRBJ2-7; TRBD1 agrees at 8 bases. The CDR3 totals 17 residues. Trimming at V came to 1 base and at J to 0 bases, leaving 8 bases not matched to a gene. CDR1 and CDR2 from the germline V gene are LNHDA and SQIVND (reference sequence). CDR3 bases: TGTGCCAGTAGTATAGTATATAGGACAGGGCCCTCCTACGAGCAGTACTTC. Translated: CASSIVYRTGPSYEQYF. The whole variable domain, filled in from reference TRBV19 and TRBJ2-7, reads DGGITQSPKYLFRKEGQNVTLSCEQNLNHDAMYWYRQDPGQGLRLIYYSQIVNDFQKGDIAEGYSVSREKKESFPLTVTSAQKNPTAFYLCASSIVYRTGPSYEQYFGPGTRLTVT.

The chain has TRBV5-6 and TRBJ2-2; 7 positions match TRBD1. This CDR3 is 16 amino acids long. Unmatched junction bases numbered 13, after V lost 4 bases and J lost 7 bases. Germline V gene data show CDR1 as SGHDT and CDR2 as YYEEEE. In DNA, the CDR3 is TGTGCCAGCAGCCAAACAGGGGCCGGGCCAGGCGGGGAGCTGTTTTTT. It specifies CASSQTGAGPGGELFF.

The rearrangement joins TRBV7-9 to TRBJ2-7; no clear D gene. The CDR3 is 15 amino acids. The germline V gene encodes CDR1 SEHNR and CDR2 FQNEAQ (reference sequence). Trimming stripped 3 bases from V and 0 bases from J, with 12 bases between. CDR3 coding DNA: TGTGCCAGCAGCTTTTCAGGAAAGAGCTCCTACGAGCAGTACTTC. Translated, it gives CASSFSGKSSYEQYF.